Listed below are T cell receptor beta chains from one sample, sequenced in a study of blood T cell repertoires in COVID-19. The method was immunoSEQ multiplex PCR; TCRdb's version includes in-frame clones alone and lacks a portion of them. The sample contains under 200,000 clones, roughly 87% of which appear only once. Material: peripheral blood. These receptors originate from a woman aged 60-75 years with COVID-19, enrolled during active disease. The CDR3 runs from the conserved cysteine through the conserved F or W. A D gene is named only where the DNA matches it firmly. Only some rows state a clone size, as once, few, many or a class for expanded clones.

D gene: .
V gene: TRBV7-8
J gene: TRBJ1-4
clone size: .
CDR3 protein: CASSEVEGEKLFF
CDR3 DNA: TGTGCCAGCAGCGAAGTGGAGGGGGAAAAACTGTTTTTT

D gene: TRBD1
V gene: TRBV5-4
J gene: TRBJ1-3
clone size: .
CDR3 protein: CASSLPTGDFGNTIYF
CDR3 DNA: TGTGCCAGCAGCTTGCCGACAGGGGACTTTGGAAACACCATATATTTT

D gene: TRBD1
V gene: TRBV7-3
J gene: TRBJ1-6
clone size: .
CDR3 protein: CASSVTGGNSPLHF
CDR3 DNA: TGTGCCAGCAGCGTGACAGGGGGCAATTCACCCCTCCACTTT

D gene: TRBD1
V gene: TRBV28
J gene: TRBJ1-2
clone size: .
CDR3 protein: CASSLDRGLSYGYTF
CDR3 DNA: TGTGCCAGCAGTTTGGACAGGGGGCTTAGCTATGGCTACACCTTC

D gene: TRBD2
V gene: TRBV7-2
J gene: TRBJ2-1
clone size: .
CDR3 protein: CASSLRGTSGYNEQFF
CDR3 DNA: TGTGCCAGCAGCTTAAGGGGGACTAGCGGATACAATGAGCAGTTCTTC

D gene: .
V gene: TRBV6-5
J gene: TRBJ2-7
clone size: .
CDR3 protein: CGTRAGGFEQYF
CDR3 DNA: TGTGGCACCAGGGCAGGGGGGTTCGAGCAGTACTTC

D gene: .
V gene: TRBV5-3
J gene: TRBJ1-4
clone size: .
CDR3 protein: CARSYNDSLFNEKLFF
CDR3 DNA: TGTGCCAGAAGCTATAACGACAGCCTATTCAATGAAAAACTGTTTTTT

D gene: .
V gene: TRBV5-1
J gene: TRBJ1-2
clone size: few
CDR3 protein: CASSLGTGKGYGYTF
CDR3 DNA: TGCGCCAGCAGCTTGGGTACAGGGAAAGGCTATGGCTACACCTTC

D gene: .
V gene: TRBV7-3
J gene: TRBJ2-1
clone size: .
CDR3 protein: CASSLTGGNNEQFF
CDR3 DNA: TGTGCCAGCAGCTTAACGGGGGGTAACAATGAGCAGTTCTTC

D gene: TRBD1
V gene: TRBV15
J gene: TRBJ1-5
clone size: .
CDR3 protein: CATSRGGEDRNQHF
CDR3 DNA: TGTGCCACCAGCAGAGGTGGTGAGGACAGGAACCAGCATTTT

D gene: TRBD1
V gene: TRBV19
J gene: TRBJ1-2
clone size: .
CDR3 protein: CASSIDGDRRLGYTF
CDR3 DNA: TGTGCCAGTAGTATAGATGGGGACAGGCGCTTAGGCTACACCTTC

D gene: TRBD1
V gene: TRBV5-4
J gene: TRBJ1-4
clone size: .
CDR3 protein: CASSLEGAGRGREKLFF
CDR3 DNA: TGTGCCAGCAGCTTGGAGGGGGCGGGCAGGGGGCGTGAAAAACTGTTTTTT

D gene: TRBD1
V gene: TRBV10-3
J gene: TRBJ1-2
clone size: .
CDR3 protein: CAISGDRDRVDYTF
CDR3 DNA: TGTGCCATCAGTGGGGACCGGGACAGGGTCGACTACACCTTC

D gene: .
V gene: TRBV4-3
J gene: TRBJ2-2
clone size: few
CDR3 protein: CASSQVGGTGELFF
CDR3 DNA: TGCGCCAGCAGCCAAGTGGGGGGCACCGGGGAGCTGTTTTTT

D gene: TRBD2
V gene: TRBV18
J gene: TRBJ2-7
clone size: .
CDR3 protein: CASSPSGFYEQYF
CDR3 DNA: TGTGCCAGCTCACCTAGCGGGTTCTACGAGCAGTACTTC

D gene: .
V gene: TRBV30
J gene: TRBJ1-3
clone size: .
CDR3 protein: CAWSLERDHAIYF
CDR3 DNA: TGTGCCTGGAGTCTCGAGAGGGATCATGCCATATATTTT

D gene: TRBD1
V gene: TRBV2
J gene: TRBJ1-1
clone size: .
CDR3 protein: CASSPMDRGRIEAFF
CDR3 DNA: TGTGCCAGCAGTCCTATGGACAGGGGGCGAATTGAAGCTTTCTTT

D gene: TRBD1
V gene: TRBV18
J gene: TRBJ2-1
clone size: .
CDR3 protein: CASSPTGFGQFF
CDR3 DNA: TGTGCCAGCTCCCCGACAGGGTTTGGGCAGTTCTTC

D gene: TRBD1
V gene: TRBV2
J gene: TRBJ2-5
clone size: .
CDR3 protein: CASSYRTGGQETQYF
CDR3 DNA: TGTGCCAGCAGTTACCGGACAGGGGGCCAAGAGACCCAGTACTTC

D gene: .
V gene: TRBV20-1
J gene: TRBJ1-6
clone size: once
CDR3 protein: CSASSGGQNNSPLHF
CDR3 DNA: TGCAGTGCTAGTTCCGGGGGGCAGAATAATTCACCCCTCCACTTT

D gene: TRBD1
V gene: TRBV19
J gene: TRBJ2-2
clone size: .
CDR3 protein: CASSQRQGGTGELFF
CDR3 DNA: TGTGCCAGTAGTCAAAGACAGGGGGGCACCGGGGAGCTGTTTTTT

D gene: .
V gene: TRBV7-2
J gene: TRBJ2-1
clone size: .
CDR3 protein: CASTITDSFAEQFF
CDR3 DNA: TGTGCCAGCACCATCACGGACTCCTTCGCTGAGCAGTTCTTC

D gene: TRBD1
V gene: TRBV29-1
J gene: TRBJ2-1
clone size: few
CDR3 protein: CSTPEMTGPNEQFF
CDR3 DNA: TGCTCCACGCCGGAAATGACAGGGCCTAATGAGCAGTTCTTC

D gene: .
V gene: TRBV28
J gene: TRBJ1-6
clone size: .
CDR3 protein: CASSPQGNTYNSPLHF
CDR3 DNA: TGTGCCAGCAGTCCGCAGGGTAACACCTATAATTCACCCCTCCACTTT

D gene: .
V gene: TRBV7-2
J gene: TRBJ1-1
clone size: .
CDR3 protein: CASSFEPSWTEAFF
CDR3 DNA: TGTGCCAGCAGCTTCGAACCGAGTTGGACTGAAGCTTTCTTT

D gene: .
V gene: TRBV7-2
J gene: TRBJ1-6
clone size: .
CDR3 protein: CASSLLMGGPGDSPLHF
CDR3 DNA: TGTGCCAGCAGCTTATTAATGGGAGGGCCCGGAGATTCACCCCTCCACTTT

D gene: TRBD2
V gene: TRBV5-1
J gene: TRBJ2-7
clone size: many
CDR3 protein: CASSLEAGTSGRASYEQYF
CDR3 DNA: TGCGCCAGCAGCTTGGAGGCCGGGACTAGCGGGAGGGCCTCCTACGAGCAGTACTTC

D gene: .
V gene: TRBV29-1
J gene: TRBJ2-3
clone size: .
CDR3 protein: CSQGPTTDTQYF
CDR3 DNA: TGCTCGCAGGGGCCCACCACAGATACGCAGTATTTT

D gene: .
V gene: TRBV20-1
J gene: TRBJ1-1
clone size: .
CDR3 protein: CSAVTGTKAFF
CDR3 DNA: TGCAGTGCCGTGACAGGTACTAAAGCTTTCTTT

D gene: .
V gene: TRBV7-7
J gene: TRBJ2-2
clone size: .
CDR3 protein: CASSLDPGRLGTGELFF
CDR3 DNA: TGTGCTAGCAGCTTAGACCCAGGGCGCCTGGGTACCGGGGAGCTGTTTTTT

D gene: .
V gene: TRBV7-3
J gene: TRBJ2-1
clone size: .
CDR3 protein: CASSPGIYNEQFF
CDR3 DNA: TGTGCCAGCAGCCCCGGGATCTACAATGAGCAGTTCTTC

D gene: .
V gene: TRBV5-1
J gene: TRBJ1-2
clone size: .
CDR3 protein: CASSPSGTRSYGYTF
CDR3 DNA: TGCGCCAGCAGTCCCAGCGGGACGAGATCTTATGGCTACACCTTC

D gene: .
V gene: TRBV7-9
J gene: TRBJ1-5
clone size: .
CDR3 protein: CASSPGTNYNQPQHF
CDR3 DNA: TGTGCCAGCAGTCCCGGGACAAACTACAATCAGCCCCAGCATTTT

D gene: .
V gene: TRBV9
J gene: TRBJ1-6
clone size: .
CDR3 protein: CASSPGLENSPLHF
CDR3 DNA: TGTGCCAGCAGCCCTGGACTGGAGAATTCACCCCTCCACTTT

D gene: TRBD1
V gene: TRBV5-1
J gene: TRBJ2-6
clone size: .
CDR3 protein: CASSLRGQVSGANVLTF
CDR3 DNA: TGCGCCAGCAGCTTGCGGGGACAGGTATCAGGGGCCAACGTCCTGACTTTC

D gene: .
V gene: TRBV24-1
J gene: TRBJ2-1
clone size: .
CDR3 protein: CATSDFGGVGYNEQFF
CDR3 DNA: TGTGCCACCAGTGATTTTGGCGGGGTCGGTTACAATGAGCAGTTCTTC

D gene: .
V gene: TRBV6-2/TRBV6-3
J gene: TRBJ2-2
clone size: .
CDR3 protein: CASSTARDTHTGELFF
CDR3 DNA: TGTGCCAGCAGTACAGCTCGGGACACCCACACCGGGGAGCTGTTTTTT

D gene: .
V gene: TRBV28
J gene: TRBJ1-5
clone size: .
CDR3 protein: CASSLRGPNQPQHF
CDR3 DNA: TGTGCCAGCAGTTTAAGGGGCCCTAATCAGCCCCAGCATTTT

D gene: TRBD2
V gene: TRBV9
J gene: TRBJ2-2
clone size: .
CDR3 protein: CASSVRPSGGGELFF
CDR3 DNA: TGTGCCAGCAGCGTAAGGCCGAGCGGGGGCGGGGAGCTGTTTTTT

D gene: TRBD2
V gene: TRBV29-1
J gene: TRBJ2-1
clone size: .
CDR3 protein: CSVALAGGNEQFF
CDR3 DNA: TGCAGCGTTGCACTAGCGGGAGGCAATGAGCAGTTCTTC

D gene: TRBD1
V gene: TRBV7-3
J gene: TRBJ2-1
clone size: .
CDR3 protein: CASSPNRAGGYNEQFF
CDR3 DNA: TGTGCCAGCAGCCCAAATCGGGCAGGGGGCTACAATGAGCAGTTCTTC

D gene: TRBD1
V gene: TRBV30
J gene: TRBJ2-7
clone size: .
CDR3 protein: CAWSATGAEQYF
CDR3 DNA: TGTGCCTGGAGTGCGACAGGGGCCGAGCAGTACTTC

D gene: TRBD2
V gene: TRBV28
J gene: TRBJ2-7
clone size: .
CDR3 protein: CASNNPSGSSYEQYF
CDR3 DNA: TGTGCCAGCAATAATCCTAGCGGGAGCTCCTACGAGCAGTACTTC

D gene: .
V gene: TRBV29-1
J gene: TRBJ1-1
clone size: .
CDR3 protein: CSVDAPRAVNTEAFF
CDR3 DNA: TGCAGCGTTGATGCCCCCAGGGCGGTAAACACTGAAGCTTTCTTT

D gene: TRBD1
V gene: TRBV29-1
J gene: TRBJ2-5
clone size: .
CDR3 protein: CSVLPPGQQETQYF
CDR3 DNA: TGCAGCGTCTTACCCCCGGGACAGCAAGAGACCCAGTACTTC

D gene: .
V gene: TRBV6-1
J gene: TRBJ1-4
clone size: once
CDR3 protein: CASSEAGRWDEKLFF
CDR3 DNA: TGTGCCAGCAGTGAAGCGGGGCGGTGGGATGAAAAACTGTTTTTT

D gene: .
V gene: TRBV3-1/TRBV3-2
J gene: TRBJ1-4
clone size: .
CDR3 protein: CASSHMGQSEKLFF
CDR3 DNA: TGTGCCAGCAGCCATATGGGACAAAGCGAAAAACTGTTTTTT

D gene: .
V gene: TRBV30
J gene: TRBJ1-6
clone size: once
CDR3 protein: CALGQGNYNSPLHF
CDR3 DNA: TGTGCCTTGGGTCAGGGAAACTATAATTCACCCCTCCACTTT

D gene: TRBD2
V gene: TRBV7-2
J gene: TRBJ2-7
clone size: .
CDR3 protein: CASSLDGRYNEQYF
CDR3 DNA: TGTGCCAGCAGCTTAGACGGGAGGTACAACGAGCAGTACTTC

D gene: TRBD1
V gene: TRBV6-5
J gene: TRBJ1-1
clone size: once
CDR3 protein: CASSRLRGQNVEAFF
CDR3 DNA: TGTGCCAGCAGTCGGTTGAGGGGGCAAAACGTGGAAGCTTTCTTT